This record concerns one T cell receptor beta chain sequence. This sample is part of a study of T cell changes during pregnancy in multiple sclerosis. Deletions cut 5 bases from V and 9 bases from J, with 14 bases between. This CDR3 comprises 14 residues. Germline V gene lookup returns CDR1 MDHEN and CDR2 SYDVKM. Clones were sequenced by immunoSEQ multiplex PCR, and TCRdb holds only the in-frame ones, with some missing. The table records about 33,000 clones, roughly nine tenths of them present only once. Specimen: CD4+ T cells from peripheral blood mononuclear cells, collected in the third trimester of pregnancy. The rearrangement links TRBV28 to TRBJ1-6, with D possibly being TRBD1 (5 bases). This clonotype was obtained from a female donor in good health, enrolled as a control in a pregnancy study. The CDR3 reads CASSLSSGSSPLHF. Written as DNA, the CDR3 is TGTGCCAGCAGTCTAAGTTCAGGGTCTTCACCCCTCCACTTT.